Given below is one TCR beta chain in context. Its specificity is unknown. Germline values: CDR1 MRHNA, CDR2 SNTAGT. CDR3 length: 14 residues. V lost 5 bases to trimming and J lost 1 base; unmatched junction nucleotides: 2. The sample belongs to a study of T cell responses to AZD1222 COVID-19 vaccine. Overall study results and limits: Spike-specific TCRs gained breadth and depth after people received two AZD1222 doses. Seropositive AZD1222 recipients at baseline numbered only 5 to 7.

Clones were sequenced by immunoSEQ multiplex PCR, and TCRdb holds only the in-frame ones, with some missing. Of 100,000 to 110,000 clones in the sample, roughly 91% were seen once. The sequence was collected from an adult in good health. This rearrangement joins TRBV6-4 to TRBJ2-3, with TRBD1 matching 8 bases. The starting material was peripheral blood, obtained on day 0 of AZD1222 vaccination. CDR3 DNA: TGTGCCAGCAGTCCGGGACAGGGCACAGATACGCAGTATTTT. Its translation: CASSPGQGTDTQYF.